This T cell receptor beta chain was sequenced during a study of T cells after somatic rescue of genetic block (TCRdb year 2020). General notes on the study: What the study looked at was long-term robustness, specifically in a T-cell system that came about through somatic rescue of a genetic block in T-cell development.

Libraries were prepared through the immunoSEQ multiplex PCR assay. The immuneACCESS repertoire file appears here via TCRdb, limited to in-frame rearrangements. These files lack a portion of the clones; in checked studies, under half of the deficit traces to unresolved V genes, and the cause of the others is not known. Within this sample are 80,000 to 100,000 clones, with around 89% of them counted one time only. In total, the top ten clones hold about 1.5% of the sample. The sample holds a few counts of this clone. It lacks a known antigen. Base quality data are lacking; no much larger clone is found one base away. V trim: 4 bases; J trim: 9 bases; unmatched bases: 13. From the cysteine through the phenylalanine, the CDR3 covers 15 amino acids. Here the CDR3 DNA is all that survives: 45 bases in frame from base 1. Looking up the germline V gene yields CDR1 SGHRS and CDR2 YFSETQ.

Material: peripheral blood mononuclear cells (PBMCs). The chain links TRBV5-1 with TRBJ1-5; 7 nucleotides in the junction match TRBD1. The source of this sequence is a woman aged 18-30 years. The CDR3 loop reads CASSGGQPMGRPQHF. In nucleotide form, the sequence is TGCGCCAGCAGCGGGGGACAGCCGATGGGTCGGCCCCAGCATTTT.